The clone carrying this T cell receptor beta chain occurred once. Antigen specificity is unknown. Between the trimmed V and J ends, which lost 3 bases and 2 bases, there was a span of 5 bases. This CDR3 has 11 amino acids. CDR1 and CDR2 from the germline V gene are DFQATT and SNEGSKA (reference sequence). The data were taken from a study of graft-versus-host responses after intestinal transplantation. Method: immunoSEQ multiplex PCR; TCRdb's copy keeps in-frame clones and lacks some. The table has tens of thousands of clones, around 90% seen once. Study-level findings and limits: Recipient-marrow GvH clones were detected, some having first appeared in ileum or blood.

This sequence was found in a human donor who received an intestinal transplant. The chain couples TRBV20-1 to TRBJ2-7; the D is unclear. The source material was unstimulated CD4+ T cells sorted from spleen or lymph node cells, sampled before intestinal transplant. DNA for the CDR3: TGCAGTGCTAGCAGGCCCTACGAGCAGTACTTC. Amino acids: CSASRPYEQYF.